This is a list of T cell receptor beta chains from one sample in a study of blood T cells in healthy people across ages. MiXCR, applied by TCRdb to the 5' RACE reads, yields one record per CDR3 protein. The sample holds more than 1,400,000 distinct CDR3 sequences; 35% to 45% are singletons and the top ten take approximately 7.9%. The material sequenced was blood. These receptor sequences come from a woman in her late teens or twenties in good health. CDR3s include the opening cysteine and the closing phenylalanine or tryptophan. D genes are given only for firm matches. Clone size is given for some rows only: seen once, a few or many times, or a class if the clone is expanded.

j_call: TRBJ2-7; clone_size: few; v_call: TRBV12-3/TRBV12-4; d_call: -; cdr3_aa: CASSFSTASFSYEQYF; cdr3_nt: TGTGCCAGCAGTTTCTCCACAGCCAGCTTCTCCTACGAGCAGTACTTC
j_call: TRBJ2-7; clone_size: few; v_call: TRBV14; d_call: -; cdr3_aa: CASSQDATIPHEQYF; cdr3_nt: TGTGCCAGCAGCCAAGATGCGACAATCCCCCACGAGCAGTACTTC
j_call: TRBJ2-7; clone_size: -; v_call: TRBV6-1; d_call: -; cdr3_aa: CASRVGSLYEQYF; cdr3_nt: TGTGCCAGCAGGGTGGGAAGCCTCTACGAGCAGTACTTC
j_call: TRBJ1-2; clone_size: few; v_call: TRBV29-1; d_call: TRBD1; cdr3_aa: CSVLKPGQGVEGYTF; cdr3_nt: TGCAGCGTCCTCAAACCGGGACAGGGTGTGGAGGGCTACACCTTC
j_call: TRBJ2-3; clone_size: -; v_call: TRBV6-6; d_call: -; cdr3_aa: CASSYDLTDTQYF; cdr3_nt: TGTGCCAGCAGTTACGATTTGACAGATACGCAGTATTTT
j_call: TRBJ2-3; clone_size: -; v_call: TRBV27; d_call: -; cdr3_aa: CASRYSFFHADTQYF; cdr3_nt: TGTGCCAGCAGATACAGTTTTTTCCACGCAGATACGCAGTATTTT
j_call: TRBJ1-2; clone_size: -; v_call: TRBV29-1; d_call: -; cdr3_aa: CSVPGQGPYTF; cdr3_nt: TGCAGCGTCCCCGGACAAGGGCCTTACACCTTC
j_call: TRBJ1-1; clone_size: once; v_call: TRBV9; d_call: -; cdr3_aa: CASSVAPRGGRTEAFF; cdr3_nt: TGTGCCAGCAGCGTAGCCCCGAGGGGAGGGCGCACTGAAGCTTTCTTT
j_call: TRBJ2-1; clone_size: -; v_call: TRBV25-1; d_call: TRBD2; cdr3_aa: CASSEETSGSSTYNEQFF; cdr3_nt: TGTGCCAGCAGTGAAGAAACTAGCGGGAGTTCCACCTACAATGAGCAGTTCTTC
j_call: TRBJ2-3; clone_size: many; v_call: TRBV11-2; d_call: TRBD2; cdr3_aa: CASSPRLAGGTDTQYF; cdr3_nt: TGTGCCAGCAGCCCTCGCCTAGCGGGGGGGACAGATACGCAGTATTTT
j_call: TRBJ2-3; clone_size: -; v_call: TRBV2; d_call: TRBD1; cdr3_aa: CASSGDQGAADTQYF; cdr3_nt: TGTGCCAGCAGTGGGGACCAGGGGGCTGCAGATACGCAGTATTTT
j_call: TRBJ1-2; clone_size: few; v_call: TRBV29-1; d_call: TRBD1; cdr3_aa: CSVEGGDRGLGYTF; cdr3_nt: TGCAGCGTTGAAGGGGGGGACAGGGGGCTCGGCTACACCTTC
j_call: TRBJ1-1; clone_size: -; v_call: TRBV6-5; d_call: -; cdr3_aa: CASSYSVPIRVNTEAFF; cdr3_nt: TGTGCCAGCAGTTACTCGGTTCCCATAAGGGTGAACACTGAAGCTTTCTTT
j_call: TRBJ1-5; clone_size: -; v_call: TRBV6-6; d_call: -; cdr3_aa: CASSYSSGFQPQHF; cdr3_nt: TGTGCCAGCAGTTACTCTTCAGGTTTTCAGCCCCAGCATTTT
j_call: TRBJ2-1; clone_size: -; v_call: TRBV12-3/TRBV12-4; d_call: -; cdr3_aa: CASSRAESYNEQFF; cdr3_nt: TGTGCCAGCAGTAGGGCAGAATCCTACAATGAGCAGTTCTTC
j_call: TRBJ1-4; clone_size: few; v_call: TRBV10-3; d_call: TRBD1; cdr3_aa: CAIKDRGSEKLFF; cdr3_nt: TGTGCCATTAAGGACAGGGGCTCCGAAAAACTGTTTTTT
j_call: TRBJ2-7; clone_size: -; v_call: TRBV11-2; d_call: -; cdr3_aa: CASSLDIRKSYEQYF; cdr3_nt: TGTGCCAGCAGCTTAGATATTAGGAAATCCTACGAGCAGTACTTC
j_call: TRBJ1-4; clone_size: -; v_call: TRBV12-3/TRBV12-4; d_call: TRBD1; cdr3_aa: CASSPGTGVGNEKLFF; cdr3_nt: TGTGCCAGCAGTCCCGGGACAGGGGTGGGTAATGAAAAACTGTTTTTT
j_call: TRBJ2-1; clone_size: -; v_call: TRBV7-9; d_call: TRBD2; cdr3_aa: CASSPRLAGEDEQFF; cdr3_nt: TGTGCCAGCAGCCCCCGACTAGCGGGAGAGGATGAGCAGTTCTTC
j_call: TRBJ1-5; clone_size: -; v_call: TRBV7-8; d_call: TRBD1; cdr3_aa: CASSLWDRDSLQPQHF; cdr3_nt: TGTGCCAGCAGCTTATGGGACAGGGACTCTCTTCAGCCCCAGCATTTT
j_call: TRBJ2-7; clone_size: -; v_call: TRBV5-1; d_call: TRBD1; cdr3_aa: CASSLAAGQGANEQYF; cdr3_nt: TGCGCCAGCAGCTTGGCCGCGGGACAGGGGGCCAACGAGCAGTACTTC
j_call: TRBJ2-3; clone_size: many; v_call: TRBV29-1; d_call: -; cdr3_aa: CSVGSGTDTQYF; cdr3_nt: TGCAGCGTGGGTTCTGGTACAGATACGCAGTATTTT
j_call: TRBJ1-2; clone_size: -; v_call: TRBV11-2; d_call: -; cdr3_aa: CASSFITVDYGCTF; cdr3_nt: TGTGCCAGCAGCTTCATAACAGTTGACTATGGCTGCACCTTC
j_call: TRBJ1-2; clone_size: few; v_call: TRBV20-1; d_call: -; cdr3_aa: CSASGGEGTGSYGYTF; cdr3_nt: TGCAGTGCTAGCGGGGGAGAGGGCACGGGAAGCTATGGCTACACCTTC
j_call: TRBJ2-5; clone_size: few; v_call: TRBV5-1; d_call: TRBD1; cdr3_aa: CASRPSGGTGGETQYF; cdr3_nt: TGCGCCAGCAGGCCTTCAGGGGGCACTGGGGGTGAGACCCAGTACTTC
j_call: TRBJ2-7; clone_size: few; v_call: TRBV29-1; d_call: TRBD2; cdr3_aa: CSARPGGSYEQYF; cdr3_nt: TGCAGTGCCCGACCGGGGGGCTCCTACGAGCAGTACTTC
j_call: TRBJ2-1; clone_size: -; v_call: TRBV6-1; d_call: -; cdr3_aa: CASSHDSEQFF; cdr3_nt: TGTGCCAGCAGCCATGATTCCGAGCAGTTCTTC
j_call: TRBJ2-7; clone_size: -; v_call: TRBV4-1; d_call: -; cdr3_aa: CASSPAGLPYNEQYF; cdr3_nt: TGCGCCAGCAGCCCCGCGGGGCTGCCTTACAATGAGCAGTACTTC
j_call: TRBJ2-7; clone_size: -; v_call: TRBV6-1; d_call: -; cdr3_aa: CASSSRVQYF; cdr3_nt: TGTGCCAGCAGTAGCCGGGTCCAGTACTTC
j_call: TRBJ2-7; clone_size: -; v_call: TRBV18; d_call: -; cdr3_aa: CASSPPSGSYNEQYF; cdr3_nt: TGTGCCAGCTCACCACCGTCGGGCTCCTACAATGAGCAGTACTTC
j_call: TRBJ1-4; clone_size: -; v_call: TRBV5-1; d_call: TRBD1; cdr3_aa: CASSYGQGNEELFF; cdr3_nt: TGCGCCAGCAGCTACGGACAGGGGAATGAAGAACTGTTTTTT
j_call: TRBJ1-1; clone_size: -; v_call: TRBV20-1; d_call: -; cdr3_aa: CSASLGGVFF; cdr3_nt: TGCAGTGCCTCCTTGGGGGGAGTTTTCTTT
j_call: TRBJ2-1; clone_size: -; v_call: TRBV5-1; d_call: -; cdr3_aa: CASSTRGTYNEQFF; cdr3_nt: TGCGCCAGCAGCACCCGGGGGACCTACAATGAGCAGTTCTTC
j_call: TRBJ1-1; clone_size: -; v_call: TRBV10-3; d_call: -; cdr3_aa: CAIGDTEAFF; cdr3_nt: TGTGCCATCGGGGACACTGAAGCTTTCTTT
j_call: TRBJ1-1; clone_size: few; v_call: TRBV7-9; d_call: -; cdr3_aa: CASSFSIWQNTEAFF; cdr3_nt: TGTGCCAGCAGCTTTTCGATTTGGCAAAACACTGAAGCTTTCTTT